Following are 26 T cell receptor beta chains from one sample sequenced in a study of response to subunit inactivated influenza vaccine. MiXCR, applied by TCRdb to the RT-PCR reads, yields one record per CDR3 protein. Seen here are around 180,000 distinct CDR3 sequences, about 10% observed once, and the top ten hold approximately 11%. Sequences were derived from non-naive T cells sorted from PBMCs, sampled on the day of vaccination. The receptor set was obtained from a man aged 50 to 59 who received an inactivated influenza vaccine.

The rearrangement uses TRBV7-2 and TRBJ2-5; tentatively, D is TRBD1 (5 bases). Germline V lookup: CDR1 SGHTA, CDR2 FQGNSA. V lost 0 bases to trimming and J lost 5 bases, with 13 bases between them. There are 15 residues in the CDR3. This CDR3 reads CASSLAARGRETQYF. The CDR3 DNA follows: TGTGCCAGCAGCTTAGCCGCTAGGGGCCGCGAGACCCAGTACTTC.

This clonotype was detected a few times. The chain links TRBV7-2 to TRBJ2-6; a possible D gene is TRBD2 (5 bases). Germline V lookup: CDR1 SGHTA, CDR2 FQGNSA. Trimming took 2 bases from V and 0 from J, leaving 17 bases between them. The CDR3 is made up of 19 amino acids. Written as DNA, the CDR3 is TGTGCCAGCAGCTTACCGGCCTGGGGAGACACCTCTGGGGCCAACGTCCTGACTTTC. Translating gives CASSLPAWGDTSGANVLTF.

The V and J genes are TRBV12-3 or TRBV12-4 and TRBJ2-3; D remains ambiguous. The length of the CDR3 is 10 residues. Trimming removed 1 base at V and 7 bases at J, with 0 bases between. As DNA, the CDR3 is TGTGCCAGCAGTTTAGATACGCAGTATTTT. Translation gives CASSLDTQYF.

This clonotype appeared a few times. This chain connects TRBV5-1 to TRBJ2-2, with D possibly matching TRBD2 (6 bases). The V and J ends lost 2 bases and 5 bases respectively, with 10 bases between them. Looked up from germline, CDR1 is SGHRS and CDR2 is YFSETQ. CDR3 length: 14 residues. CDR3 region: CASSFGSGTGELFF. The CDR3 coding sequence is TGCGCCAGCAGCTTCGGTAGCGGAACCGGGGAGCTGTTTTTT.

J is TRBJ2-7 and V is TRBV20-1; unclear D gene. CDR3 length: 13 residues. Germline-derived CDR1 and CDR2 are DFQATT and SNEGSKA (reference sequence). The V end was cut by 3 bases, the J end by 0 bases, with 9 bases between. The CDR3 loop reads CSASSRSSYEQYF. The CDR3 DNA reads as TGCAGTGCTAGTAGCAGGAGCTCCTACGAGCAGTACTTC.

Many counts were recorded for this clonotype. The DNA of the CDR3 is TGTGCCAGCAGCTTTAGCCTCATGAACACTGAAGCTTTCTTT. The encoded protein is CASSFSLMNTEAFF. This chain links TRBV7-2 with TRBJ1-1; unclear D gene. V shed 3 bases and J shed 0 bases, with 8 bases lying between them. This CDR3 is 14 amino acids long. CDR1 and CDR2 from the germline V gene are SGHTA and FQGNSA. Looking up the rest from reference TRBV7-2 and TRBJ1-1 gives the full variable domain: GAGVSQSPSNKVTEKGKDVELRCDPISGHTALYWYRQSLGQGLEFLIYFQGNSAPDKSGLPSDRFSAERTGGSVSTLTIQRTQQEDSAVYLCASSFSLMNTEAFFGQGTRLTVV.

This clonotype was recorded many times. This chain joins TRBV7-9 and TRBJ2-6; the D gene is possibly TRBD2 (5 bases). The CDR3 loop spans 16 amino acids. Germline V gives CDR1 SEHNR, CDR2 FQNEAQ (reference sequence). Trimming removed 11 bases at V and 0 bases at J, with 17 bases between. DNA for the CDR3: TGTGCCCCCGAGACTACCAGGAGCTCTGGGGCCAACGTCCTGACTTTC. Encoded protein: CAPETTRSSGANVLTF.

DNA of the CDR3: TGTGCCAGCAGTTTGCAGGGGGCAGGCAATGAGCAGTTCTTC. Translation gives CASSLQGAGNEQFF. The chain has TRBV28 and TRBJ2-1; 8 nucleotides match TRBD1. In germline, CDR1 is MDHEN, CDR2 SYDVKM. The CDR3 extends over 14 amino acids. Trimming at V came to 3 bases and at J to 6 bases, leaving 4 bases not matched to a gene.

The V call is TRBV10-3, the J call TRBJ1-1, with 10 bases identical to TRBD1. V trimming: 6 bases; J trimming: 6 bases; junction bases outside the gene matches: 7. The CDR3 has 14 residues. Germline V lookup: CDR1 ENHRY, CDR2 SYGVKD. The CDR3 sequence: CAIRGDRGSAEAFF. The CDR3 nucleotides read TGTGCCATCAGGGGGGACAGGGGTTCGGCTGAAGCTTTCTTT.

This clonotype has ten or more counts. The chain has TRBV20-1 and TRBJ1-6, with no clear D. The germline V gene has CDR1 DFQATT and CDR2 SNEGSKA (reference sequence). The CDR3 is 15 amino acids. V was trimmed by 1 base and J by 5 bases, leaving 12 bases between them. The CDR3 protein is CSARVPGENNSPLHF. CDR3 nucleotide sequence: TGCAGTGCTAGAGTACCGGGCGAGAATAATTCACCCCTCCACTTT.

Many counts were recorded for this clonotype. The CDR3 loop is CSVCYSHTGELFF. The CDR3 DNA reads TGCAGCGTCTGTTACAGCCACACCGGGGAGCTGTTTTTT. The V call is TRBV29-1, the J call TRBJ2-2; D gene ambiguous. The germline V gene has CDR1 SQVTM and CDR2 ANQGSEA. Trimming pared 6 bases from V and 3 bases from J, leaving 11 bases between. This CDR3 has 13 amino acids.

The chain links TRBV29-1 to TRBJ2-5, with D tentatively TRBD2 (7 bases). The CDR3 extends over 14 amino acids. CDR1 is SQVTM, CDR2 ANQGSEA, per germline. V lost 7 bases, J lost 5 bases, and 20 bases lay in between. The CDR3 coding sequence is TGCAGCGGAGCCGGGGGGCGGGGTGGGGAGACCCAGTACTTC. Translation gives CSGAGGRGGETQYF.

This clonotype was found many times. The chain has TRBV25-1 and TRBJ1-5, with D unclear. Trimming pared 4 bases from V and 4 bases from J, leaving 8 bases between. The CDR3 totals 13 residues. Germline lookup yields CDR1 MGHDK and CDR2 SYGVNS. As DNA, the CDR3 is TGTGCCAGCAGTGCCGCCGGTAATCAGCCCCAGCATTTT. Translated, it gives CASSAAGNQPQHF.

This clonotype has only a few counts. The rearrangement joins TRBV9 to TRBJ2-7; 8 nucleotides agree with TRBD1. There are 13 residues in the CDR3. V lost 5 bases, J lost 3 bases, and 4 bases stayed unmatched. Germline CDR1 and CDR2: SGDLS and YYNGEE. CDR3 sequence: CASRGQENYEQYF. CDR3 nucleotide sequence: TGTGCCAGCAGGGGACAGGAAAACTACGAGCAGTACTTC.

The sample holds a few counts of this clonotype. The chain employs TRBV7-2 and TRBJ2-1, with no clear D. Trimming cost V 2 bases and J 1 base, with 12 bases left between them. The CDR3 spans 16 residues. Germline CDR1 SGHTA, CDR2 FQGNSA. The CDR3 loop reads CASSLSFSASYNEQFF. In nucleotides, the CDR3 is TGTGCCAGCAGCTTATCTTTTTCCGCTTCCTACAATGAGCAGTTCTTC.

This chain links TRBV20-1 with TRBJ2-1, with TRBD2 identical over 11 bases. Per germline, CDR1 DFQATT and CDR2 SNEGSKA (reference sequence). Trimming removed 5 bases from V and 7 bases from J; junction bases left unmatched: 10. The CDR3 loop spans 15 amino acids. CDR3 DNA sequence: TGCAGTGCTTCACCACTAGCGGGAGCCCGGAATGAGCAGTTCTTC. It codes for CSASPLAGARNEQFF.

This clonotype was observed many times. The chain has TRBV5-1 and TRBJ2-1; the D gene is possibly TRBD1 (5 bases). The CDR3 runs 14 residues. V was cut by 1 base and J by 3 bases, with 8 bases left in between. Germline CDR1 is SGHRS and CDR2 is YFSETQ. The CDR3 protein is CASSLRQYYNEQFF. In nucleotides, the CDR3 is TGCGCCAGCAGCTTGAGACAGTACTACAATGAGCAGTTCTTC.

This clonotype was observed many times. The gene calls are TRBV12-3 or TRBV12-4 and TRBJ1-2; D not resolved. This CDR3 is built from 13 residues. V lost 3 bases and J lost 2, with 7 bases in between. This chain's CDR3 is CASSLDRNYGYTF. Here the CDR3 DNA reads TGTGCCAGCAGTTTGGACCGAAACTATGGCTACACCTTC.

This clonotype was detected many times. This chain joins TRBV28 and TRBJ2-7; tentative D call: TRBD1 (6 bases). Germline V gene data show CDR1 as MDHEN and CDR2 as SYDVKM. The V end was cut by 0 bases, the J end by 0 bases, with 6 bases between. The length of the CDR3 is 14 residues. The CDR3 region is CASSLWDSSYEQYF. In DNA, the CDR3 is TGTGCCAGCAGTTTATGGGACAGCTCCTACGAGCAGTACTTC.

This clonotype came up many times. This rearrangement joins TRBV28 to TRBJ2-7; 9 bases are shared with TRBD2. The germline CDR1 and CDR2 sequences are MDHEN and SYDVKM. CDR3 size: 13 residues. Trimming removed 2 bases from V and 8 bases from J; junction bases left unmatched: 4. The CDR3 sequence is CASSLAGGTQQYF. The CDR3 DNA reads TGTGCCAGCAGTTTAGCGGGGGGGACTCAGCAGTACTTC.

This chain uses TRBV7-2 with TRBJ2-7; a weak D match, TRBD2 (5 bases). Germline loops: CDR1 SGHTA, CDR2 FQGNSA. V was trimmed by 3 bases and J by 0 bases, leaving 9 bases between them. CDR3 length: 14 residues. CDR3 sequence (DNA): TGTGCCAGCAGCTTCGCCGGGATCTCCTACGAGCAGTACTTC. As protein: CASSFAGISYEQYF.

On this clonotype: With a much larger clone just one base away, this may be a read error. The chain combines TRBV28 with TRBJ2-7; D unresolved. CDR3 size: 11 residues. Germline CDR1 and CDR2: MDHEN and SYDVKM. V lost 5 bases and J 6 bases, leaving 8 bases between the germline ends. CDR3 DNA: TGTGCCAGCAGTCAAGGAAGCGAGCAGTACTTC. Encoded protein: CASSQGSEQYF.

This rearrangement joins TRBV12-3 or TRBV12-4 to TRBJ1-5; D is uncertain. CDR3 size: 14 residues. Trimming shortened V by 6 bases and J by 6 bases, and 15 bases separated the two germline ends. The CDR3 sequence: CASSQEGSLQPQHF. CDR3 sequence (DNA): TGTGCCAGCAGCCAGGAGGGTTCGCTTCAGCCCCAGCATTTT.

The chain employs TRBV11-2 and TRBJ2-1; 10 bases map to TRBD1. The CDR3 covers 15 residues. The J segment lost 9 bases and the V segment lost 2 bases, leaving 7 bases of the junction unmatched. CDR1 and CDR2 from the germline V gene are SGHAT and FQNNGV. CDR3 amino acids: CASSLTGTGVSEQFF. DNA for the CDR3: TGTGCCAGCAGCTTAACCGGGACAGGGGTTAGTGAGCAGTTCTTC.

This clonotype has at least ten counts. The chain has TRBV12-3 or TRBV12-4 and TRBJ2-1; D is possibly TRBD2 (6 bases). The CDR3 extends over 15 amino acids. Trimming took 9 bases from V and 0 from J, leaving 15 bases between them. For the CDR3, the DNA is TGTGCCAGTAGCGTAGCGGCCAGCTCCTACAATGAGCAGTTCTTC. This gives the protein CASSVAASSYNEQFF.

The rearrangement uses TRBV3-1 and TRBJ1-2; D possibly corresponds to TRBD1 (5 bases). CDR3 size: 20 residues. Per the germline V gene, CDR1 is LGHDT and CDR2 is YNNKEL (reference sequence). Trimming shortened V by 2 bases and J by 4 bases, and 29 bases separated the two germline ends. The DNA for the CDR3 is TGTGCCAGCAGCCAACTACCACGGCGGGGGTCTGTCATCGATAGCTATGGCTACACCTTC. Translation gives CASSQLPRRGSVIDSYGYTF.